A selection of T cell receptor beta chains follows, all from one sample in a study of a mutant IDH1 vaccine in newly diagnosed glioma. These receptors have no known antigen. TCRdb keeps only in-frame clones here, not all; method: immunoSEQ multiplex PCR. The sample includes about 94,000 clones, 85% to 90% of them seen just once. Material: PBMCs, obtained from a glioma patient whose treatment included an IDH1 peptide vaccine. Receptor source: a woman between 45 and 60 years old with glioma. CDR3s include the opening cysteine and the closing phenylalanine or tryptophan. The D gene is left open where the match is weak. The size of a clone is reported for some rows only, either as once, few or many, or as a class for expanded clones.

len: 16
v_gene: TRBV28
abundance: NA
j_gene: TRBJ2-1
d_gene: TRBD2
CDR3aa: CASLGLAGVSYNEQFF
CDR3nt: TGTGCCAGCCTGGGACTAGCGGGGGTCTCCTACAATGAGCAGTTCTTC

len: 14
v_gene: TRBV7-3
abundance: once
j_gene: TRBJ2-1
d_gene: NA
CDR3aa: CASSSIGYSNEQFF
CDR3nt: TGTGCCAGCAGCTCTATCGGGTATAGTAATGAGCAGTTCTTC

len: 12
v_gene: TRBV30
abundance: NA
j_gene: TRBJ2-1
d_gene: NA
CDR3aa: CAWSDGGTEQFF
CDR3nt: TGTGCCTGGAGTGATGGGGGGACCGAGCAGTTCTTC

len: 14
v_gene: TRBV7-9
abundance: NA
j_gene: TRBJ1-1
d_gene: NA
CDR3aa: CASSLDGTQREAFF
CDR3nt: TGTGCCAGCAGCTTAGACGGGACTCAGCGTGAAGCTTTCTTT

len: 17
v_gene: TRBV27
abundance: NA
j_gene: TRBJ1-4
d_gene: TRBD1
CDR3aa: CASRQGMAIRQNEKLFF
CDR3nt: TGTGCCAGCAGACAGGGGATGGCCATTCGCCAAAATGAAAAACTGTTTTTT

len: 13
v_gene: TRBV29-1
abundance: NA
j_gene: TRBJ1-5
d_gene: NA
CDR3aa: CSVAENSNQPQHF
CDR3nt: TGCAGCGTCGCGGAGAATAGCAATCAGCCCCAGCATTTT

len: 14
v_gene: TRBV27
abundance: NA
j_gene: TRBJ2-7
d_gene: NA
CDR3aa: CASSLQIQGYEQYF
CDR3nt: TGTGCCAGCAGTCTACAGATTCAGGGATACGAGCAGTACTTC

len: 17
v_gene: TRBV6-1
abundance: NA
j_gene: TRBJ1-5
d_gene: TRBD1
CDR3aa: CASSEHRGLWGNQPQHF
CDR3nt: TGTGCCAGCAGTGAACACAGGGGGCTATGGGGCAATCAGCCCCAGCATTTT

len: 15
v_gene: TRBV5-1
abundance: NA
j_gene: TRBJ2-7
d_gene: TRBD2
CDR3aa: CASSLGLAGSYEQYF
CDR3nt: TGCGCCAGCAGCCTAGGACTAGCGGGCTCCTACGAGCAGTACTTC

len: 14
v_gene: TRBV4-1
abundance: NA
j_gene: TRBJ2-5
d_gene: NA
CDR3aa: CASSPAPPQETQYF
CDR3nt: TGCGCCAGCAGCCCCGCTCCCCCACAAGAGACCCAGTACTTC

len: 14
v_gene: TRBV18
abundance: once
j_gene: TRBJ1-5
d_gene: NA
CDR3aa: CASSIYSGNQPQHF
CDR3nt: TGTGCCAGCTCAATCTATAGTGGGAATCAGCCCCAGCATTTT

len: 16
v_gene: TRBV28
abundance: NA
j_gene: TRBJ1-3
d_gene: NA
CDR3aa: CASRPPDGSTGNTIYF
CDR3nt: TGTGCCAGCAGACCTCCGGACGGGTCGACTGGAAACACCATATATTTT

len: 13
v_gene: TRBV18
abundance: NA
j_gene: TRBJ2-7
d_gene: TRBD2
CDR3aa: CASSPGEGYEQYF
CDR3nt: TGTGCCAGCTCACCCGGGGAGGGCTACGAGCAGTACTTC

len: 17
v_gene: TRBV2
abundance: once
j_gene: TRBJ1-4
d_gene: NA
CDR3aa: CASSERWRDKVGEKLFF
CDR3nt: TGTGCCAGCAGTGAAAGGTGGAGGGATAAGGTTGGTGAAAAACTGTTTTTT

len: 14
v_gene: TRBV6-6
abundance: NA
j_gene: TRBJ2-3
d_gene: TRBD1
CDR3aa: CASSLGQGRLTQYF
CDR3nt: TGTGCCAGCAGCCTTGGACAGGGACGCCTTACGCAGTATTTT

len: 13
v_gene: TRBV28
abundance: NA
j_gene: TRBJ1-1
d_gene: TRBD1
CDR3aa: CASSPGTGFGAFF
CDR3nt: TGTGCCAGCAGTCCCGGGACAGGGTTTGGAGCTTTCTTT

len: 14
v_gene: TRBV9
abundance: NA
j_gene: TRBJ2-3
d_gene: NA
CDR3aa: CASSVEVSTDTQYF
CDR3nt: TGTGCCAGCAGCGTAGAGGTTAGCACAGATACGCAGTATTTT

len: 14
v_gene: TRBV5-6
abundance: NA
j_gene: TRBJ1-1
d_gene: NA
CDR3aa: CASSLGPQSTEAFF
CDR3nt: TGTGCCAGCAGCTTGGGCCCACAGAGCACTGAAGCTTTCTTT